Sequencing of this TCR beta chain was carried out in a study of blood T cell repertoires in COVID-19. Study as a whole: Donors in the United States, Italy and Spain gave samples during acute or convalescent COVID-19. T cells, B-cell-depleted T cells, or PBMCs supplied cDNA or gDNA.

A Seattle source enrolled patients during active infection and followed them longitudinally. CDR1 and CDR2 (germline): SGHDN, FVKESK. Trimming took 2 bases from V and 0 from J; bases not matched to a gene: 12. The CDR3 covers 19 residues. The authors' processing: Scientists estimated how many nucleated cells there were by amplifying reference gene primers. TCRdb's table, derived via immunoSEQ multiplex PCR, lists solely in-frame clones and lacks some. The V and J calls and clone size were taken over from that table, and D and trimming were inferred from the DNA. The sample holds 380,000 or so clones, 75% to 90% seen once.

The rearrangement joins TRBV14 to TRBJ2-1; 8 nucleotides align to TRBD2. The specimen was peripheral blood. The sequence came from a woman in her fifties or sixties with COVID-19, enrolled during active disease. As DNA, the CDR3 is TGTGCCAGCAGCCAAAGCGGGGGACTAGGCTGGAGCTCCTACAATGAGCAGTTCTTC. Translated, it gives CASSQSGGLGWSSYNEQFF. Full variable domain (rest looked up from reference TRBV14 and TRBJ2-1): EAGVTQFPSHSVIEKGQTVTLRCDPISGHDNLYWYRRVMGKEIKFLLHFVKESKQDESGMPNNRFLAERTGGTYSTLKVQPAELEDSGVYFCASSQSGGLGWSSYNEQFFGPGTRLTVL.